The 9 T cell receptor beta chains presented below share a single source sample, sequenced in a study of CD8 T cells in ankylosing spondylitis. Study results and limitations: The study identified a TCR beta motif of roughly eight highly homologous variants that appeared characteristic of ankylosing spondylitis blood.

Antigens for these TCRs are unknown. Via MiXCR, TCRdb re-called the 5' RACE reads, giving one row per CDR3 protein. The repertoire holds about 840,000 distinct CDR3 sequences, 12% seen once, with approximately 0.46% in the top ten. Sequenced material: blood, either unsorted or a sorted T cell fraction (not recorded which). These receptors came from a male donor with ankylosing spondylitis.

This clonotype has at least ten counts. The V call is TRBV7-8, the J call TRBJ1-5; D is uncertain. V was clipped by 1 base and J by 5 bases, with 6 bases between them. Germline loops: CDR1 SGHVS, CDR2 FQNEAQ. CDR3 size: 13 residues. The CDR3, as DNA: TGTGCCAGCAGCTTAGAAATGGATCAGCCCCAGCATTTT. It is translated as CASSLEMDQPQHF.

This clonotype was seen repeatedly, ten times or more. This chain links TRBV20-1 with TRBJ1-4, with a weak D call TRBD1 (5 bases). In germline, CDR1 is DFQATT, CDR2 SNEGSKA (reference sequence). The CDR3 runs 13 residues. V lost 7 bases to trimming and J lost 5 bases, with 14 bases between them. The CDR3 protein is CSVRRGLNEKLFF. In nucleotides, the CDR3 is TGCAGTGTCCGGAGGGGTCTGAATGAAAAACTGTTTTTT.

This clonotype was detected ten times or more. The gene calls are TRBV12-3 or TRBV12-4 and TRBJ2-3, with 9 nucleotides matching TRBD1. The CDR3 length is 14 residues. Germline trimming cut 1 base from V and 9 bases from J; bases unmatched to any gene: 5. Written as DNA, the CDR3 is TGTGCCAGCAGTTTAGGACGGACAGGGGTCACGCAGTATTTT. This encodes CASSLGRTGVTQYF.

This clonotype was found a few times. V and J are TRBV14 and TRBJ2-1; 8 nucleotides match TRBD2. Losses at the gene ends were 4 bases for V and 10 bases for J; bases not matched to a gene: 6. Germline V gene data show CDR1 as SGHDN and CDR2 as FVKESK. The CDR3 is made up of 13 amino acids. In DNA, the CDR3 is TGTGCCAGCAGCCGGCGGGGGGCTGGCGAGCAGTTCTTC. Translating it yields CASSRRGAGEQFF.

The chain employs TRBV28 and TRBJ2-1, with 7 bases fitting TRBD2. The CDR3 is 15 amino acids. The germline V gene encodes CDR1 MDHEN and CDR2 SYDVKM. V trimming: 5 bases; J trimming: 7 bases; junction bases outside the gene matches: 11. The CDR3 loop is CASSPWPGGTNEQFF. The CDR3 DNA reads TGTGCCAGCAGTCCTTGGCCGGGAGGAACGAATGAGCAGTTCTTC.

This clonotype was picked up a small number of times. The chain is built from TRBV12-3 or TRBV12-4 and TRBJ1-2; no definite D call. This CDR3 comprises 13 residues. V was cut by 0 bases and J by 7 bases, with 9 bases left in between. CDR3 bases: TGTGCCAGCAGTTTAGCGTCCGTGTCTGGCTACACCTTC. As protein: CASSLASVSGYTF.

V is TRBV20-1 and J is TRBJ1-5; maybe TRBD1 (6 bases). The CDR3 runs to 13 residues. Germline loops: CDR1 DFQATT, CDR2 SNEGSKA (reference sequence). DNA for the CDR3: TGCAGCCTTAACGGACGGGGGGCAGGGCCCCAGCATTTT. It yields the protein CSLNGRGAGPQHF.

This clonotype was seen ten or more times. V gene TRBV29-1 combines with J gene TRBJ2-5; D is uncertain. V was cut by 6 bases and J by 0 bases, with 5 bases left in between. Germline loops: CDR1 SQVTM, CDR2 ANQGSEA. The CDR3 contains 11 residues. The CDR3, as DNA: TGCAGCGTCAACGACCAAGAGACCCAGTACTTC. Protein product: CSVNDQETQYF.

This clonotype was detected only a few times. The chain couples TRBV6-2 or TRBV6-3 to TRBJ2-3; D is unresolved. The V and J ends lost 7 bases and 4 bases respectively, with 12 bases between them. CDR1 is MNHEY, CDR2 SVGEGT, per germline. This CDR3 has 13 amino acids. CDR3 sequence (DNA): TGTGCCAGCACCTCTTTTGATGCAGATACGCAGTATTTT. Translation: CASTSFDADTQYF.